Given below is one T cell receptor beta chain in context. Its cognate antigen is unknown. The CDR3 is 16 residues long. Germline trimming cut 5 bases from V and 0 bases from J; bases unmatched to any gene: 8. Germline CDR1 and CDR2: MNHNS and SASEGT. TCRdb ran MiXCR on the RT-PCR reads and lists one entry per CDR3 protein. The sample yields about 620,000 distinct CDR3 sequences, 10% to 15% seen once. The data were obtained in a study of response to subunit inactivated influenza vaccine. Whole-study results and caveats: That few new T cells are recruited by each seasonal influenza vaccination was the authors' suggestion.

The chain joins TRBV6-1 to TRBJ2-7, with TRBD2 matching over 9 bases. Sample: PBMCs from blood, taken on the day of vaccination. The receptor was derived from a man in his forties or fifties who received an inactivated influenza vaccine. The CDR3 DNA follows: TGTGCCAGCAGTCCCCTAGCGGGGTGGGACTCCTACGAGCAGTACTTC. It codes for CASSPLAGWDSYEQYF.